This T cell receptor beta chain was sequenced for a study of T-cell reconstitution after alpha-beta-depleted transplantation in children. This clonotype was counted between two and nine times. The germline V gene has CDR1 DFQATT and CDR2 SNEGSKA (reference sequence). Trimming took off 0 bases at V and 1 base at J, with 6 bases between the two ends. The CDR3 extends over 14 amino acids. The TCRbeta library incorporated unique molecular identifiers. TCRdb itself ran the PCR reads through MiXCR, one entry per CDR3 protein. The sample yields about 110,000 distinct CDR3 sequences, 23% seen once. The rearrangement links TRBV20-1 to TRBJ2-2; D remains ambiguous. The source is a male patient aged 2 to 10 who had a stem cell transplant for chronic granulomatous disease, so the T cells may come from the graft donor. Specimen: PBMCs, mostly from graft donor cells, collected 180 days after TCRalphabeta/CD19-depleted stem cell transplant. CDR3 DNA sequence: TGCAGTGCTAGAGACCCGGGGAACACCGGGGAGCTGTTTTTT. It specifies CSARDPGNTGELFF.